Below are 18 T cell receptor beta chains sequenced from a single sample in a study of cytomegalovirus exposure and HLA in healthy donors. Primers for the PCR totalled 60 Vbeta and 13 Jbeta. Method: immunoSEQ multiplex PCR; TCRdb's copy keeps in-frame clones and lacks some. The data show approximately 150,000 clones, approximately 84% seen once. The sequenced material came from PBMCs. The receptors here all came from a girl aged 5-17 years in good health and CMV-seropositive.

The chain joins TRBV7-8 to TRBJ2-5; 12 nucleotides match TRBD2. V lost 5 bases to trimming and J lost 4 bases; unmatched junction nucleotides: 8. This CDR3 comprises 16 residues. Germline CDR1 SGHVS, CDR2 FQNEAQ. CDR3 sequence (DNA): TGTGCCAGCAGCCCATGGACTAGCGGGGTGGTAGAGACCCAGTACTTC. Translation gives CASSPWTSGVVETQYF.

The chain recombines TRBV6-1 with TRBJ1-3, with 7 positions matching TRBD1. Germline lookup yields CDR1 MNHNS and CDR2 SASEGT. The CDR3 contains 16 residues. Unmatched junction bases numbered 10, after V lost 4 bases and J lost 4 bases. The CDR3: CASSGDEGAGGNTIYF. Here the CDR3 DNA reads TGTGCCAGCAGTGGGGACGAGGGGGCTGGCGGAAACACCATATATTTT.

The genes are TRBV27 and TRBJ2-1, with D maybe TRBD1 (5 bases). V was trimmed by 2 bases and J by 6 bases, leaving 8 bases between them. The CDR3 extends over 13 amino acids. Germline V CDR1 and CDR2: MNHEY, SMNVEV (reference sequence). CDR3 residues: CASSLGASNEQFF. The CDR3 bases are TGTGCCAGCAGTTTAGGGGCAAGCAATGAGCAGTTCTTC.

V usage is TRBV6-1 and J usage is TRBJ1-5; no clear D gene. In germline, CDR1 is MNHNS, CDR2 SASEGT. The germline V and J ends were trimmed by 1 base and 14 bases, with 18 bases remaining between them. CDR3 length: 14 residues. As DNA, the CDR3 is TGTGCCAGCAGTGAAGATGTGAGGGCAGGAAGGAAGCATTTT. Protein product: CASSEDVRAGRKHF.

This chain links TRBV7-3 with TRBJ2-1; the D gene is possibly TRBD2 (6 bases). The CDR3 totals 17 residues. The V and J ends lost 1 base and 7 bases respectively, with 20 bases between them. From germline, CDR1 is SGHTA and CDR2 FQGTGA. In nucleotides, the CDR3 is TGTGCCAGCAGCTTAAATAGGGACTCCTCACCTCGGAATGAGCAGTTCTTC. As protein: CASSLNRDSSPRNEQFF. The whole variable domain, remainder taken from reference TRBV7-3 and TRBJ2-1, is GAGVSQTPSNKVTEKGKYVELRCDPISGHTALYWYRQSLGQGPEFLIYFQGTGAADDSGLPNDRFFAVRPEGSVSTLKIQRTERGDSAVYLCASSLNRDSSPRNEQFFGPGTRLTVL.

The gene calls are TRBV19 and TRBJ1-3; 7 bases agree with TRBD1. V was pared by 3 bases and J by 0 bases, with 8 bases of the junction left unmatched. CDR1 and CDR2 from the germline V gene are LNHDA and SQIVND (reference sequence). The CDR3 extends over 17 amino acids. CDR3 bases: TGTGCCAGTAGTATCGGGCAGGGGGACCTCTCTGGAAACACCATATATTTT. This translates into CASSIGQGDLSGNTIYF.

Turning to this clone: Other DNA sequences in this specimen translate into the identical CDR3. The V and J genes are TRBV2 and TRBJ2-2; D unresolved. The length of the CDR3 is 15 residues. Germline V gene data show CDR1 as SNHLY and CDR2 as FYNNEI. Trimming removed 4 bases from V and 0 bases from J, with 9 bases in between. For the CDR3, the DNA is TGTGCCAGCAGTGGTACAGCCGCGAACACCGGGGAGCTGTTTTTT. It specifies CASSGTAANTGELFF. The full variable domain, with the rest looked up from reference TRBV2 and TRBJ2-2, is EPEVTQTPSHQVTQMGQEVILRCVPISNHLYFYWYRQILGQKVEFLVSFYNNEISEKSEIFDDQFSVERPDGSNFTLKIRSTKLEDSAMYFCASSGTAANTGELFFGEGSRLTVL.

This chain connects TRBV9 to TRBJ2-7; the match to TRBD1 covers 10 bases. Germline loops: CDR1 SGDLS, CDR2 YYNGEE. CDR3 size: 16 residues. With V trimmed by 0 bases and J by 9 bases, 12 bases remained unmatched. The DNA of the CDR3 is TGTGCCAGCAGCGTAGGATCCCGACAGGGGGCGGTACGGCAGTACTTC. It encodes CASSVGSRQGAVRQYF. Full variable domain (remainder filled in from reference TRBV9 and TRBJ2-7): DSGVTQTPKHLITATGQRVTLRCSPRSGDLSVYWYQQSLDQGLQFLIQYYNGEERAKGNILERFSAQQFPDLHSELNLSSLELGDSALYFCASSVGSRQGAVRQYFGPGTRLTVT.

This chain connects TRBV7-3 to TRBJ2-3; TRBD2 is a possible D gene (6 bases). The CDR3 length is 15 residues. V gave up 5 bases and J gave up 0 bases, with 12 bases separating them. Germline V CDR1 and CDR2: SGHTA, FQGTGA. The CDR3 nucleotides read TGTGCCAGCAGCACGGGACTCCAGAGCACAGATACGCAGTATTTT. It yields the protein CASSTGLQSTDTQYF.

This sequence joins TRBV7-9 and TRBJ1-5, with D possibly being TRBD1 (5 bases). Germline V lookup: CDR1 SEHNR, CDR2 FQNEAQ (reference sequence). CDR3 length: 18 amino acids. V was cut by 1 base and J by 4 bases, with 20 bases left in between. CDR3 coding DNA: TGTGCCAGCAGCTTAGTAGTGAGCCAGGGAGGCAGGAATCAGCCCCAGCATTTT. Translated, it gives CASSLVVSQGGRNQPQHF.

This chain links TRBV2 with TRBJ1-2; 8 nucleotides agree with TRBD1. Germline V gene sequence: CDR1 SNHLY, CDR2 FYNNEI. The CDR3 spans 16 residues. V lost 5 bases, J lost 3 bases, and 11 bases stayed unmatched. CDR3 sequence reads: CASSPRGQGWDYGYTF. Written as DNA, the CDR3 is TGTGCCAGCAGTCCCCGCGGACAGGGATGGGACTATGGCTACACCTTC.

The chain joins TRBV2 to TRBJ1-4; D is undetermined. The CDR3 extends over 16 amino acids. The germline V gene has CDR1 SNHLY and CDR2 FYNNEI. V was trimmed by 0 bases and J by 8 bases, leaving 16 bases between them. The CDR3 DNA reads TGTGCCAGCAGTGAAGCGTCTGTGACAAGATTAGAAAAACTGTTTTTT. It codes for CASSEASVTRLEKLFF.

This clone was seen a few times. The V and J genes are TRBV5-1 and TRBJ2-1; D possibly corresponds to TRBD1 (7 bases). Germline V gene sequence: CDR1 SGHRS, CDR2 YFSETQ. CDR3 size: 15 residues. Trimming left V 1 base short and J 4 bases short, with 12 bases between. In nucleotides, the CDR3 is TGCGCCAGCAGCTTGCGGCAGGGGGGATACAATGAGCAGTTCTTC. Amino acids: CASSLRQGGYNEQFF.

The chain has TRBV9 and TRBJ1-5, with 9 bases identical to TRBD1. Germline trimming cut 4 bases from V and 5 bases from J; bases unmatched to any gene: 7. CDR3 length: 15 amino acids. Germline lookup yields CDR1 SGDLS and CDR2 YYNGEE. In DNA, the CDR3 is TGTGCCAGCAGCCTTGGGGGACAGGGTTATCAGCCCCAGCATTTT. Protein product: CASSLGGQGYQPQHF.

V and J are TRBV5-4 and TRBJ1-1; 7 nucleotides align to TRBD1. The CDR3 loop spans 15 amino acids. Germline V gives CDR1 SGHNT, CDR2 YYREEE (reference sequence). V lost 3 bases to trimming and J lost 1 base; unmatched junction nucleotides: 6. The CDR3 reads CASSWPGQRNTEAFF. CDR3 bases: TGTGCCAGCAGCTGGCCGGGACAGAGGAACACTGAAGCTTTCTTT. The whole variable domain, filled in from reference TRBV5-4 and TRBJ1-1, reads ETGVTQSPTHLIKTRGQQVTLRCSSQSGHNTVSWYQQALGQGPQFIFQYYREEENGRGNFPPRFSGLQFPNYSSELNVNALELDDSALYLCASSWPGQRNTEAFFGQGTRLTVV.

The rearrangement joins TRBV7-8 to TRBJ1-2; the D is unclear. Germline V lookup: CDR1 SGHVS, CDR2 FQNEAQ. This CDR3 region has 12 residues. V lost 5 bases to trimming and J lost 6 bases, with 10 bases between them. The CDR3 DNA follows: TGTGCCAGCAGCCCGAATACGGATGGCTACACCTTC. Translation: CASSPNTDGYTF.

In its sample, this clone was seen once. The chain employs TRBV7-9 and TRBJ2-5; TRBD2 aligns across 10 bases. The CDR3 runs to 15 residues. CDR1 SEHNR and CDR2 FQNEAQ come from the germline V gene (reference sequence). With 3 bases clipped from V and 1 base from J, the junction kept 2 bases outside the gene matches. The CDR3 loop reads CASSFSSGGQETQYF. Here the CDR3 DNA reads TGTGCCAGCAGCTTTTCTAGCGGGGGCCAAGAGACCCAGTACTTC.

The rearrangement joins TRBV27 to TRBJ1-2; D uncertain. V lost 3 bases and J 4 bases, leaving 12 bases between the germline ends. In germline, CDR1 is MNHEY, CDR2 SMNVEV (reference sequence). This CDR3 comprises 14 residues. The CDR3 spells CASSFSAPGYGYTF. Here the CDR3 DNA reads TGTGCCAGCAGTTTCAGCGCCCCGGGCTATGGCTACACCTTC.